These 15 T cell receptor beta chains were all obtained from the same sample, sequenced in a study of blood T cell repertoires in COVID-19. Here immunoSEQ multiplex PCR was the method, and the copy in TCRdb shows in-frame clones only, minus some. Of over 150,000 clones in the sample, about three quarters were seen once. The sequenced material came from peripheral blood. Receptor source: a man older than 75 with acute or convalescent COVID-19.

J is TRBJ1-2 and V is TRBV4-1, with D unresolved. Trimming took off 0 bases at V and 5 bases at J, with 7 bases between the two ends. Germline V lookup: CDR1 MGHRA, CDR2 YSYEKL. CDR3 size: 13 residues. The CDR3 coding sequence is TGCGCCAGCAGCCAAGAGGGCGGGTATGGCTACACCTTC. Encoded protein: CASSQEGGYGYTF.

J is TRBJ1-6 and V is TRBV19, with TRBD1 identical over 9 bases. The trim removed 7 bases at V and 6 bases at J, leaving 7 bases unmatched. The CDR3 spans 15 residues. Germline CDR1 is LNHDA and CDR2 is SQIVND (reference sequence). For the CDR3, the DNA is TGTGCCAGTACCAACGCGGGACAGGGTAATTCACCCCTCCACTTT. It encodes CASTNAGQGNSPLHF.

The rearrangement uses TRBV2 and TRBJ1-2; D is uncertain. The CDR3 consists of 13 residues. Trimming took off 4 bases at V and 4 bases at J, with 10 bases between the two ends. Germline CDR1 SNHLY, CDR2 FYNNEI. The CDR3 loop reads CASSAVGSYGYTF. Here the CDR3 DNA reads TGTGCCAGCAGTGCCGTCGGTAGCTATGGCTACACCTTC.

The chain is built from TRBV3-1 (or the pseudogene TRBV3-2) and TRBJ1-6; tentatively, D is TRBD1 (5 bases). With 1 base removed from V and 7 bases from J, the gap between germline ends came to 8 bases. CDR1 and CDR2 from the germline V gene are LGHDT and YNNKEL (reference sequence). This CDR3 region has 14 residues. In nucleotides, the CDR3 is TGTGCCAGCAGCCAAGCTGCAGGGAATTCACCCCTCCACTTT. It codes for CASSQAAGNSPLHF.

The J gene is TRBJ1-2, the V gene TRBV20-1; D unclear. Trimming removed 3 bases from V and 7 bases from J, with 18 bases in between. Germline CDR1 DFQATT, CDR2 SNEGSKA (reference sequence). The CDR3 totals 14 residues. The DNA of the CDR3 is TGCAGTGCTAGTCCAGGAATGGTTCGGGGTGGCTACACCTTC. Translation gives CSASPGMVRGGYTF.

The chain employs TRBV9 and TRBJ2-5, with a possible D match to TRBD1 (9 bases). The CDR3 sequence is 18 residues long. Trimming took off 0 bases at V and 2 bases at J, with 20 bases between the two ends. Germline lookup yields CDR1 SGDLS and CDR2 YYNGEE. CDR3 residues: CASSVATGGTGRQETQYF. The DNA for the CDR3 is TGTGCCAGCAGCGTAGCTACGGGGGGGACAGGGCGTCAAGAGACCCAGTACTTC. The full variable domain, rest sourced from reference TRBV9 and TRBJ2-5, is DSGVTQTPKHLITATGQRVTLRCSPRSGDLSVYWYQQSLDQGLQFLIQYYNGEERAKGNILERFSAQQFPDLHSELNLSSLELGDSALYFCASSVATGGTGRQETQYFGPGTRLLVL.

In DNA form, the CDR3 reads TGTGCCAGCAGACCCTTCGAAGCGACGGGTCCCCAAAACATTCAGTACTTC. This sequence encodes CASRPFEATGPQNIQYF. This chain uses TRBV9 with TRBJ2-4; the D is unclear. The V end lost 5 bases, the J end lost 5 bases, and 23 bases lay between the germline ends. CDR3 length: 17 amino acids. The germline gives CDR1 SGDLS, CDR2 YYNGEE.

The rearrangement links TRBV5-5 to TRBJ1-4, with TRBD1 matching over 8 bases. Trimming removed 4 bases from V and 7 bases from J; junction bases left unmatched: 12. Germline CDR1 SGHKS, CDR2 YYEKEE (reference sequence). This CDR3 is built from 16 residues. CDR3 in amino acids: CASSADREGFGEKLFF. The CDR3 bases are TGTGCCAGCAGCGCGGACAGGGAGGGTTTCGGTGAAAAACTGTTTTTT.

The chain uses TRBV5-6 and TRBJ2-4; 7 nucleotides line up with TRBD1. Trimming cost V 1 base and J 0 bases; bases outside gene matches: 4. Germline CDR1 reads SGHDT; CDR2 reads YYEEEE. CDR3 length: 16 amino acids. DNA for the CDR3: TGTGCCAGCAGCTTGTGGGACAGTCTAGCCAAAAACATTCAGTACTTC. Translation gives CASSLWDSLAKNIQYF.

The chain couples TRBV29-1 to TRBJ1-2, with TRBD1 matching over 8 bases. Germline values: CDR1 SQVTM, CDR2 ANQGSEA. CDR3 length: 13 residues. V shed 6 bases, J shed 0 bases, and the junction held 3 bases outside the gene matches. CDR3 bases: TGCAGCGTCCGGACAGGGACTAACTATGGCTACACCTTC. Its protein product is CSVRTGTNYGYTF.

In its sample, this clone was seen once. This chain connects TRBV6-5 to TRBJ2-7; maybe TRBD2 (5 bases). The CDR3 spans 15 residues. V was pared by 5 bases and J by 0 bases, with 14 bases between. The germline CDR1 and CDR2 sequences are MNHEY and SVGAGI. CDR3 nucleotide sequence: TGTGCCAGCAGTCTGACGGACTGGAGCTCCTACGAGCAGTACGTC. Encoded protein: CASSLTDWSSYEQYV.

The chain links TRBV9 to TRBJ1-2, with TRBD1 as a possible D gene (5 bases). The germline gives CDR1 SGDLS, CDR2 YYNGEE. Trimming cost V 0 bases and J 7 bases, with 13 bases left between them. This CDR3 is 14 amino acids long. CDR3 in amino acids: CASSVEQGSGGYTF. The CDR3 region has the DNA TGTGCCAGCAGCGTAGAGCAGGGATCAGGTGGCTACACCTTC.

This clone was seen a single time. This chain connects TRBV11-2 to TRBJ1-2; possibly TRBD1 for D (5 bases). This CDR3 has 13 amino acids. With 2 bases removed from V and 8 bases from J, the gap between germline ends came to 12 bases. Germline values: CDR1 SGHAT, CDR2 FQNNGV. The chain's CDR3 is CASSLMAGLGYTF. The CDR3 coding sequence is TGTGCCAGCAGCTTAATGGCAGGGTTAGGCTACACCTTC.

This chain joins TRBV5-8 and TRBJ1-5, with TRBD1 as a possible D gene (5 bases). There are 15 residues in the CDR3. V dropped 4 bases and J dropped 2 bases, with 13 bases sitting between them. Germline CDR1 SGHTS, CDR2 YDEGEE. The CDR3 region has the DNA TGTGCCAGCAGCGACAGATCGGGAGGCAATCAGCCCCAGCATTTT. This gives the protein CASSDRSGGNQPQHF.

The chain employs TRBV19 and TRBJ2-1; 11 bases fit TRBD1. After removal of 5 bases from V and 7 bases from J, the junction contained 4 bases not matched to a gene. Germline V CDR1 and CDR2: LNHDA, SQIVND (reference sequence). The CDR3 is 14 amino acids. This CDR3 is CASSVDRGRNEQFF. The CDR3 bases are TGTGCCAGTAGTGTGGACAGGGGGCGGAATGAGCAGTTCTTC.